The T cell receptor beta chain under discussion was sequenced for a study of blood T cells in healthy people across ages. Study conclusions and caveats: Age brought a roughly linear fall in TCR beta diversity measured per million T cells.

There are a few counts of this clonotype. Its antigen is as yet unknown. For the second PCR, which ran for 7 to 11 cycles, a sample-barcoded 5' primer and a J-beta primer mix were used. TCRdb re-analysed the 5' RACE reads in MiXCR, keeping a single row per CDR3 protein. The sample lists under 2 million distinct CDR3 sequences; around 35% were seen once. After removal of 5 bases from V and 7 bases from J, the junction contained 11 bases not matched to a gene. The CDR3 length is 15 residues. CDR1 SGHVS and CDR2 FQNEAQ come from the germline V gene. The source is a woman under 40 in good health. The chain is built from TRBV7-8 and TRBJ2-7; TRBD2 matches 10 bases. The specimen sequenced was blood. The CDR3 region has the DNA TGTGCCAGCAGCCCCTGGGCTAGCGGGAGTGGAGAGCAGTACTTC. Protein sequence: CASSPWASGSGEQYF.